A single sample gave rise to the 21 T cell receptor beta chains below, sequenced in a study of cytomegalovirus exposure and HLA in healthy donors (dated by TCRdb to about 2017). The library relied on the immunoSEQ multiplex PCR assay. For the multiplex PCR, a mixture combining 60 forward primers for TCR Vbeta segments and 13 reverse primers for TCR Jbeta segments was used. TCRdb holds this immuneACCESS table with in-frame rearrangements only. Some clones are missing; in checked studies, unresolved V genes explain under half, and the rest has no known cause. In all, the sample holds around 45,000 clones, and about half of those were seen once. The ten most abundant clones make up roughly 6% of the sample. The sequencing input was PBMCs. Source of these receptors: a man aged 55 to 69 in good health and CMV-seronegative.

This clone turned up a few times. This chain uses TRBV18 with TRBJ1-5; the D is unclear. This CDR3 has 14 residues. Germline V gene data show CDR1 as KGHSH and CDR2 as LQKENI. V was trimmed by 5 bases and J by 8 bases, leaving 16 bases between them. The chain's CDR3 is CASSANTPGEPQHF. DNA for the CDR3: TGTGCCAGCTCAGCAAACACTCCAGGTGAGCCCCAGCATTTT.

CDR3 sequence reads: CSVSAGTGVYTF. The CDR3 DNA reads as TGCAGCGTCTCCGCCGGGACAGGGGTTTACACCTTC. The rearrangement uses TRBV29-1 and TRBJ1-2; 10 nucleotides line up with TRBD1. Germline V gene sequence: CDR1 SQVTM, CDR2 ANQGSEA. The CDR3 is 12 amino acids. The trim removed 6 bases at V and 11 bases at J, leaving 9 bases unmatched.

This clone was seen a handful of times. This chain connects TRBV5-4 to TRBJ2-7; tentatively, D is TRBD1 (5 bases). The CDR3 spans 13 residues. From germline, CDR1 is SGHNT and CDR2 YYREEE (reference sequence). V lost 1 base, J lost 7 bases, and 12 bases lay in between. CDR3 amino acids: CASSLKGIPEQYF. CDR3 coding DNA: TGTGCCAGCAGCTTGAAGGGGATCCCTGAGCAGTACTTC. Full variable domain (rest looked up from reference TRBV5-4 and TRBJ2-7): ETGVTQSPTHLIKTRGQQVTLRCSSQSGHNTVSWYQQALGQGPQFIFQYYREEENGRGNFPPRFSGLQFPNYSSELNVNALELDDSALYLCASSLKGIPEQYFGPGTRLTVT.

The rearrangement links TRBV7-2 to TRBJ2-5; 7 positions match TRBD1. Near its end, the DNA agrees better with TRBJ2-7, so the J call may be wrong. From germline, CDR1 is SGHTA and CDR2 FQGNSA. The CDR3 has 13 amino acids. The CDR3 reads CASSYLQGNEQYF. The CDR3 DNA reads as TGTGCCAGCAGCTACCTACAGGGGAACGAGCAGTACTTC.

The genes are TRBV28 and TRBJ1-4, with TRBD1 identical over 7 bases. From germline, CDR1 is MDHEN and CDR2 SYDVKM. V lost 6 bases, J lost 0 bases, and 4 bases stayed unmatched. The CDR3 has 15 amino acids. This chain's CDR3 is CASSQTGATNEKLFF. Here the CDR3 DNA reads TGTGCCAGCAGCCAAACAGGGGCAACTAATGAAAAACTGTTTTTT.

This chain connects TRBV7-2 to TRBJ1-2; no firm D call. Trimming removed 1 base from V and 8 bases from J, with 14 bases in between. Germline V CDR1 and CDR2: SGHTA, FQGNSA. The length of the CDR3 is 14 residues. This CDR3 is CASSLGRSRMGYTF. Here the CDR3 DNA reads TGTGCCAGCAGCTTAGGACGGAGTCGTATGGGCTACACCTTC.

This chain joins TRBV7-9 and TRBJ2-1; the match to TRBD2 covers 13 bases. This CDR3 comprises 15 residues. Germline V gives CDR1 SEHNR, CDR2 FQNEAQ (reference sequence). Losses at the gene ends were 5 bases for V and 9 bases for J; bases not matched to a gene: 7. The CDR3 sequence is CASSPTGLAGVEQFF. The CDR3, as DNA: TGTGCCAGCAGCCCTACCGGACTAGCGGGAGTTGAGCAGTTCTTC.

The count of this clone is one. The V and J genes are TRBV25-1 and TRBJ2-3, with D maybe TRBD2 (6 bases). This CDR3 spans 15 amino acids. Per the germline V gene, CDR1 is MGHDK and CDR2 is SYGVNS. V was trimmed by 3 bases and J by 6 bases, leaving 16 bases between them. The CDR3: CASSEEDGLSDTQYF. In nucleotides, the CDR3 is TGTGCCAGCAGTGAGGAGGATGGACTAAGCGATACGCAGTATTTT.

This clone was found once. This chain uses TRBV30 with TRBJ1-4; D is unresolved. Germline lookup yields CDR1 GTSNPN and CDR2 SVGIG (reference sequence). V was shortened by 0 bases and J by 7 bases, with 6 bases between the two germline ends. The CDR3 has 12 amino acids. CDR3 DNA: TGTGCCTGGAGTGTACGGGGTGAAAAACTGTTTTTT. It specifies CAWSVRGEKLFF.

V gene TRBV5-4 combines with J gene TRBJ2-1, with 9 bases aligning to TRBD1. The CDR3 has 15 amino acids. J was trimmed by 2 bases and V by 0 bases; bases with no gene match: 0. The germline gives CDR1 SGHNT, CDR2 YYREEE (reference sequence). CDR3 nucleotides: TGTGCCAGCAGCTTGGGGACAGGGGCCTACAATGAGCAGTTCTTC. It codes for CASSLGTGAYNEQFF. Full variable domain (outside the CDR3, taken from reference TRBV5-4 and TRBJ2-1): ETGVTQSPTHLIKTRGQQVTLRCSSQSGHNTVSWYQQALGQGPQFIFQYYREEENGRGNFPPRFSGLQFPNYSSELNVNALELDDSALYLCASSLGTGAYNEQFFGPGTRLTVL.

This clone ranks as medium-sized (0.01 to 0.1%). The chain carries TRBV28 and TRBJ1-5; unclear D gene. Germline lookup yields CDR1 MDHEN and CDR2 SYDVKM. Deletions cut 10 bases from V and 7 bases from J, with 17 bases between. This CDR3 comprises 13 residues. CDR3 amino acids: CATQDGAGQPQHF. CDR3 bases: TGTGCCACCCAGGACGGTGCGGGCCAGCCCCAGCATTTT.

The V gene is TRBV25-1, the J gene TRBJ1-1; 9 bases match TRBD1. The CDR3 is made up of 14 amino acids. Per the germline V gene, CDR1 is MGHDK and CDR2 is SYGVNS. The trim removed 6 bases at V and 6 bases at J, leaving 8 bases unmatched. CDR3 DNA sequence: TGTGCCAGCAGGGCAGGACAGGGGTGGCCTGAAGCTTTCTTT. It is translated as CASRAGQGWPEAFF. The full variable domain, in which reference TRBV25-1 and TRBJ1-1 provide the parts outside the CDR3, is EADIYQTPRYLVIGTGKKITLECSQTMGHDKMYWYQQDPGMELHLIHYSYGVNSTEKGDLSSESTVSRIRTEHFPLTLESARPSHTSQYLCASRAGQGWPEAFFGQGTRLTVV.

The V gene is TRBV5-1, the J gene TRBJ1-1; D not resolved. The CDR3 has 15 amino acids. Germline lookup yields CDR1 SGHRS and CDR2 YFSETQ. Trimming cost V 5 bases and J 4 bases, with 18 bases left between them. The CDR3 bases are TGCGCCAGCAGTTTACTGGACTACCCTTTCACTGAAGCTTTCTTT. Translation: CASSLLDYPFTEAFF.

The J gene is TRBJ1-2, the V gene TRBV29-1; 8 bases map to TRBD1. CDR3 length equals 16 residues. The germline CDR1 and CDR2 sequences are SQVTM and ANQGSEA. Losses at the gene ends were 0 bases for V and 7 bases for J; bases not matched to a gene: 13. In nucleotides, the CDR3 is TGCAGCGTTGAAGATGACCTTAAGACAGGGGCAGGTGGCTACACCTTC. Its protein product is CSVEDDLKTGAGGYTF.

This clone was seen a handful of times. This chain links TRBV6-4 with TRBJ1-5, with no clear D. This CDR3 region has 13 residues. CDR1 and CDR2 (germline): MRHNA, SNTAGT. V dropped 1 base and J dropped 6 bases, with 7 bases sitting between them. The CDR3 is CASSDFAGQPQHF. For the CDR3, the DNA is TGTGCCAGCAGTGACTTTGCGGGTCAGCCCCAGCATTTT.

A single count supports this clone. The chain uses TRBV5-1 and TRBJ1-2; D call uncertain. The CDR3 extends over 14 amino acids. V dropped 4 bases and J dropped 4 bases, with 14 bases sitting between them. From germline, CDR1 is SGHRS and CDR2 YFSETQ. In nucleotides, the CDR3 is TGCGCCAGCAGCCACGAGGGAGAGGGCTATGGCTACACCTTC. This codes for CASSHEGEGYGYTF.

This chain joins TRBV7-8 and TRBJ1-3; D ambiguous. The germline V gene has CDR1 SGHVS and CDR2 FQNEAQ. The CDR3 has 14 residues. The V gene lost 1 base and the J gene lost 3 bases, with 7 bases spanning the gap. CDR3 sequence: CASSLVGRGNTIYF. DNA of the CDR3: TGTGCCAGCAGCTTAGTTGGCCGTGGAAACACCATATATTTT.

This clone was found a few times. The V call is TRBV28, the J call TRBJ1-1; D is possibly TRBD1 (6 bases). The V and J ends lost 6 bases and 3 bases respectively, with 17 bases between them. CDR1 and CDR2 from the germline V gene are MDHEN and SYDVKM. This CDR3 contains 15 residues. As DNA, the CDR3 is TGTGCCAGCAGCTCCCCCTCGGGGGGCCACACTGAAGCTTTCTTT. Translation gives CASSSPSGGHTEAFF.

V is TRBV28 and J is TRBJ2-3, with D tentatively TRBD1 (6 bases). The V gene lost 4 bases and the J gene lost 6 bases, with 20 bases spanning the gap. Germline V gene lookup returns CDR1 MDHEN and CDR2 SYDVKM. This CDR3 contains 16 residues. CDR3 in amino acids: CASSSLSGQPADTQYF. CDR3 in DNA: TGTGCCAGCAGTTCACTTTCCGGACAGCCCGCGGATACGCAGTATTTT.

In the case of this clone: Distinct nucleotide sequences in the sample also encode this CDR3. The chain recombines TRBV4-1 with TRBJ2-3; 8 nucleotides line up with TRBD2. Germline values: CDR1 MGHRA, CDR2 YSYEKL. Trimming at V came to 0 bases and at J to 3 bases, leaving 2 bases not matched to a gene. CDR3 size: 15 residues. The CDR3 DNA reads as TGCGCCAGCAGCCAAGAACTAGCGGATACAGATACGCAGTATTTT. Protein: CASSQELADTDTQYF.

The chain joins TRBV5-1 to TRBJ2-1, with D tentatively TRBD2 (6 bases). CDR1 and CDR2 from the germline V gene are SGHRS and YFSETQ. Trimming shortened V by 1 base and J by 4 bases, and 21 bases separated the two germline ends. The CDR3 is 18 amino acids. The CDR3: CASSLTAGSGTPYNEQFF. The CDR3 DNA is TGCGCCAGCAGCTTGACCGCGGGGTCCGGAACTCCTTACAATGAGCAGTTCTTC.